This T cell receptor beta chain was obtained from a study of beta chain features in type 1 diabetes. Every isolated RNA sample was fully reverse transcribed, so sequencing captured expressed TCRB transcripts. The repertoire was sequenced with immunoSEQ multiplex PCR; TCRdb's copy has only in-frame clones and lacks some. The sample lists approximately 340,000 clones, less than 15% occurring once. The CDR3 is 14 amino acids. The ends lost 7 bases at V and 4 bases at J; junction bases unmatched: 5. The germline V gene has CDR1 SNHLY and CDR2 FYNNEI. The clonotype was recovered from a woman aged 18-30 years in good health. This rearrangement joins TRBV2 to TRBJ2-3; 10 nucleotides agree with TRBD2. Sequenced sample: naive CD4+ T cells from blood. The CDR3 bases are TGTGCCAGCAAAAGCGGGAGGGTTCCAGATACGCAGTATTTT. Protein: CASKSGRVPDTQYF.